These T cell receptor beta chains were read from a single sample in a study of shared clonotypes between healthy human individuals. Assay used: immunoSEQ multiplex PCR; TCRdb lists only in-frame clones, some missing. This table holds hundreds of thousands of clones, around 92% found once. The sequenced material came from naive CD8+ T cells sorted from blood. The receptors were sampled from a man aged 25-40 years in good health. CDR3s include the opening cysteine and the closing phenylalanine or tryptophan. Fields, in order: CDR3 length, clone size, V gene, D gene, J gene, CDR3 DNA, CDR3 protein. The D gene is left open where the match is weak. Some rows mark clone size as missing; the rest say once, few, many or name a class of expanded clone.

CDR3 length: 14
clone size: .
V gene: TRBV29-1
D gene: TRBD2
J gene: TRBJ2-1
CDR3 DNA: TGCAGCGTCTGGACTAGCGGGGGACACAATGAGCAGTTCTTC
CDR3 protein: CSVWTSGGHNEQFF

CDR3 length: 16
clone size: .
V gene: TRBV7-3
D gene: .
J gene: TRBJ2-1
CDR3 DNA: TGTGCCAGCAGCTTATCTTTGCGGGATGAGAACAATGAGCAGTTCTTC
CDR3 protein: CASSLSLRDENNEQFF

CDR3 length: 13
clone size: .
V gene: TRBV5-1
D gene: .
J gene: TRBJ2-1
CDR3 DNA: TGCGCCAGCAGGGACTCCTGGGACAATGAGCAGTTCTTC
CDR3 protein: CASRDSWDNEQFF

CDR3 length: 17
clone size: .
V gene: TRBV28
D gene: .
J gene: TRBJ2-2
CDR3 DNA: TGTGCCAGCAGTCTGAAAGGCAGGGTTGATCGAACCGGGGAGCTGTTTTTT
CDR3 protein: CASSLKGRVDRTGELFF

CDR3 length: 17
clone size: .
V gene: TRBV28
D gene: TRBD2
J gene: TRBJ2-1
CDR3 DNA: TGTGCCAGCAGTTTAGGGTTAGCGGGGCAGACCTACAATGAGCAGTTCTTC
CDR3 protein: CASSLGLAGQTYNEQFF

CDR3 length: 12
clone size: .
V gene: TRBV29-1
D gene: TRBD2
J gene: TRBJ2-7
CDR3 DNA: TGCAGCGTAGCGGGAGAGACCTACGAGCAGTACTTC
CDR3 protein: CSVAGETYEQYF

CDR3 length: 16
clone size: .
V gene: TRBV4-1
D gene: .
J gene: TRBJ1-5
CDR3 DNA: TGCGCCAGCAGCCAAGACCCACAGGGAGGTGCTCAGCCCCAGCATTTT
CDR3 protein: CASSQDPQGGAQPQHF

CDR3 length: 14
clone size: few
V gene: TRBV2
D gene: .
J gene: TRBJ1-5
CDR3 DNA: TGTGCCAGCAGTGGATCCAGCCCCAATCAGCCCCAGCATTTT
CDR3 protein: CASSGSSPNQPQHF

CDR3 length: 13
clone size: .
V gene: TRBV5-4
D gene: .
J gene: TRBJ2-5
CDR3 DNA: TGTGCCAGCGGGAGTGGTTGGGGAGAGACCCAGTACTTC
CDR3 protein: CASGSGWGETQYF

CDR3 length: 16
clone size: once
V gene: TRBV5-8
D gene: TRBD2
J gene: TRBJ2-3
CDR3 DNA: TGTGCCGGCACTAGCGGGAGCGTGGCATACACAGATACGCAGTATTTT
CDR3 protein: CAGTSGSVAYTDTQYF

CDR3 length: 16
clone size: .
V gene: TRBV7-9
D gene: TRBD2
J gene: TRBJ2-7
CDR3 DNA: TGTGCCAGCAGCCCGGCTGGGGCGGGGGTTCTATACGAGCAGTACTTC
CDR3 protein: CASSPAGAGVLYEQYF

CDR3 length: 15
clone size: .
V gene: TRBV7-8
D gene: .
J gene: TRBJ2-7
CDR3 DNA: TGTGCCAGCAGCCTGTTTAGCACAGAGGAATACGAGCAGTACTTC
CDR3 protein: CASSLFSTEEYEQYF

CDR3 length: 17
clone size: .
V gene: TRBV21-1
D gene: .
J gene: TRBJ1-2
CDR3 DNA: TGTGCCAGCAGCTACCCTGGTGGCACCGGGGGCGTTTATGGCTACACCTTC
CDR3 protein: CASSYPGGTGGVYGYTF

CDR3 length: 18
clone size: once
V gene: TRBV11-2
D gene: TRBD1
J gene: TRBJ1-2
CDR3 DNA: TGTGCCAGCAGCTTAGAATGGAACGGACAGGGCAAGGGTAATGGCTACACCTTC
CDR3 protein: CASSLEWNGQGKGNGYTF

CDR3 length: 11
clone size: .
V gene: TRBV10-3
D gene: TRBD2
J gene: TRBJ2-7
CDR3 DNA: TGTGCCAGCGGGAGTTCCAACGAGCAGTACTTC
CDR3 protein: CASGSSNEQYF

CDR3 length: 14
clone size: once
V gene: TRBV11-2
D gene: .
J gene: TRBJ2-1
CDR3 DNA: TGTGCCAGCAGCTTAGAAGGCGGCTACAATGAGCAGTTCTTC
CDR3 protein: CASSLEGGYNEQFF

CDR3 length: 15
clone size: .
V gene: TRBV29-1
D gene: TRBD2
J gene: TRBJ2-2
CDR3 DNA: TGCAGCGGGTGGGTAGCGGGAGATTCTTCCGGGGAGCTGTTTTTT
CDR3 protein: CSGWVAGDSSGELFF

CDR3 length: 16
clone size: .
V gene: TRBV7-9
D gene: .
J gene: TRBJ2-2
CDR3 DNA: TGTGCCAGCGGCCGAAATCGGGAGTTTGGCACCGGGGAGCTGTTTTTT
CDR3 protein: CASGRNREFGTGELFF

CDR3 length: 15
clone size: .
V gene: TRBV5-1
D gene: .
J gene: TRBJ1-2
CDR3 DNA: TGCGCCAGCAGCCCAACCGAGACAGGTGCTTATGGCTACACCTTC
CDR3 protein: CASSPTETGAYGYTF

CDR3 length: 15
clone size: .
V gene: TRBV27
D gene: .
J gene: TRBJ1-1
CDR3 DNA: TGTGCCAGCAGTTGGAGCTCCCAGGGGTTGACTGAAGCTTTCTTT
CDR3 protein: CASSWSSQGLTEAFF

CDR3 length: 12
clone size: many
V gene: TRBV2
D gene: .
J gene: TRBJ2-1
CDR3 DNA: TGTGCCAGCAGTGCACAGACAGAAGAGCAGTTCTTC
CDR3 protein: CASSAQTEEQFF

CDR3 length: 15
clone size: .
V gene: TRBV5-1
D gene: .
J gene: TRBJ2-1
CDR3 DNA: TGCGCCAGCAGCTTTCTGGACAGCTTACTAAATGAGCAGTTCTTC
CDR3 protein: CASSFLDSLLNEQFF

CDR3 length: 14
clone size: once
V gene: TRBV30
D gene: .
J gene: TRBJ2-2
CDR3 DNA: TGTGCCTGGGACCCCGGCGCGAACACCGGGGAGCTGTTTTTT
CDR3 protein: CAWDPGANTGELFF

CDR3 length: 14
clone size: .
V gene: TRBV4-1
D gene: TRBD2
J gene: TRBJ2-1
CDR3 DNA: TGCGCCAGCCGACTAGCGAGCTCCTACAATGAGCAGTTCTTC
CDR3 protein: CASRLASSYNEQFF

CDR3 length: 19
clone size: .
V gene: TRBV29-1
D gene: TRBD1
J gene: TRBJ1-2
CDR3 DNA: TGCAGCGTTGAGCCCCAACCCCGGACAGGGCGTGAGATAGAATATGGCTACACCTTC
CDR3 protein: CSVEPQPRTGREIEYGYTF

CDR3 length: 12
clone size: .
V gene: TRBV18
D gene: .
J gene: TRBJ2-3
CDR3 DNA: TGTGCCAGCTCACCACCGGCAGATACGCAGTATTTT
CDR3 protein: CASSPPADTQYF

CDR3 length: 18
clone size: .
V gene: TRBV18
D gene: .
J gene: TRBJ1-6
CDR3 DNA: TGTGCCAGCTCACCACGCCTCCCGGAGAGCTCCTATAATTCACCCCTCCACTTT
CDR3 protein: CASSPRLPESSYNSPLHF

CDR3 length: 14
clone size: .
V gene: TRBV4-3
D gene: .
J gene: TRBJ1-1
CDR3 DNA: TGCGCCAGCAGCCAAGATGTCCTTGTCACTGAAGCTTTCTTT
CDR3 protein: CASSQDVLVTEAFF

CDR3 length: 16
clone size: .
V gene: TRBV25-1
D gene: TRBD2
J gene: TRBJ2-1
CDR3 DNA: TGTGCCAGCAGTGTCAGCGGGAGGCCACTATACAATGAGCAGTTCTTC
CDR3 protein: CASSVSGRPLYNEQFF

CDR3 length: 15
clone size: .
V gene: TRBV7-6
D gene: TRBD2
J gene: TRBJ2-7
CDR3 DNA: TGTGCCAGCAGCCCAGGGACTAGCGGGAGTTACGAGCAGTACTTC
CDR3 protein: CASSPGTSGSYEQYF

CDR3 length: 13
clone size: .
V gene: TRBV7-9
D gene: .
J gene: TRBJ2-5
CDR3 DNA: TGTGCCAGCAGCTTAGTGGCAGAAGAGACCCAGTACTTC
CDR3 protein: CASSLVAEETQYF

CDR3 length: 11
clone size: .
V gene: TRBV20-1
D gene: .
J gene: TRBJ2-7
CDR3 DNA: TGCAGTGCTAGAGCCCCGGGCGAGCAGTACTTC
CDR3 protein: CSARAPGEQYF

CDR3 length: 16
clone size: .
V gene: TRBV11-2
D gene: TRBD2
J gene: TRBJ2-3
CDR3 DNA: TGTGCCAGCAGCCTCCGGACTAGCGGGAGTGCAGATACGCAGTATTTT
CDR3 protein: CASSLRTSGSADTQYF

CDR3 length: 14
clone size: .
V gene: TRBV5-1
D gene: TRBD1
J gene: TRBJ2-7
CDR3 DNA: TGCGCCAGCAGCTGGAGTACAGGGGCCTACGAGCAGTACTTC
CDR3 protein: CASSWSTGAYEQYF

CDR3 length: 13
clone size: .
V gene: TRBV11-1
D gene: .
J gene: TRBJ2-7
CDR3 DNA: TGTGCCAGCAGCTTAGCGGGACTGGGCGAGCAGTACTTC
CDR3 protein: CASSLAGLGEQYF

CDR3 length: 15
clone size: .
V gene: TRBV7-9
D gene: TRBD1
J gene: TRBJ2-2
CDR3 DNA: TGTGCCAGCAGCTTTGCCCAGGGGGACACCGGGGAGCTGTTTTTT
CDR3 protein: CASSFAQGDTGELFF

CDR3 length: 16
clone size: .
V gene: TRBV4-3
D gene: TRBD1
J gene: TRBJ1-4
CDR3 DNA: TGCGCCAGCAGCCAAGATAGAACAGGGGGAGATGAAAAACTGTTTTTT
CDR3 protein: CASSQDRTGGDEKLFF

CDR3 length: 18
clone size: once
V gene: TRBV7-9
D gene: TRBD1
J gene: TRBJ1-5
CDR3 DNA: TGTGCCAGCAGCCCTCATAAAGTGGGACAGGGAATATCTCAGCCCCAGCATTTT
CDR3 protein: CASSPHKVGQGISQPQHF